This T cell receptor (beta chain) was profiled in a study of blood T cells in healthy people across ages. There are 14 residues in the CDR3. CDR1 and CDR2 (germline): KGHSH, LQKENI. PCR was performed a second time for roughly 7 to 12 cycles using a sample-barcoded 5' primer and a J-beta primer mix. One entry per CDR3 protein results from TCRdb running MiXCR on the 5' RACE reads. The data show hundreds of thousands of distinct CDR3 sequences, 40% to 50% seen once. This clonotype showed up many times. An end of the junction does not agree with germline; a read error may underlie this. This receptor was identified in a man in his fifties or sixties in good health. The V gene is TRBV18, the J gene TRBJ2-7; D unclear. The sample taken for sequencing was blood. CDR3 region: CASSPGGPSYEQYF. In DNA, the CDR3 is TGCGCCAGCAGCCCCGGTGGACCCTCCTACGAGCAGTACTTC.